The following is a TCR beta chain sequence with its context. Its antigen is still unknown. No clone much larger than this one lies a single base away; base qualities are absent. TCRbeta CDR3 regions were amplified from genomic DNA by means of the immunoSEQ Assay, a bias-controlled multiplex PCR. From the authors' description of their analysis: Within the assay, amplification of reference gene primers was used to estimate how many nucleated cells each sample contained. Sequence reads were collapsed and filtered to measure the absolute abundance of every unique TCRbeta CDR3 rearrangement. For each sample, productive Simpson clonality was calculated by taking the square root of Simpson's diversity index across productive rearrangements. TCRdb carries this immuneACCESS record with in-frame sequences only. Its versions omit some clonotypes, under half of them owing to an unresolved V gene in the studies checked, with the rest unexplained. That table gives V, J and clone size, and the DNA gave D and trimming. Within this sample are more than 200,000 clones, with 83% of them counted one time only. The biggest ten clones account for just over 8.5% of the sample.

The CDR3 sequence holds 13 residues, the cysteine and phenylalanine included. Only the CDR3 region is kept as DNA, spanning 39 bases read in frame from base 1. Cut back by 6 bases and 0 bases, the V and J ends lie 8 bases apart. Collaborating institutions collected whole blood in K2EDTA tubes following their own protocols. Collaborator samples were shipped for TCRbeta analysis as frozen whole blood, isolated PBMCs, or DNA extracted from either sample type. The data originate from a study of blood T cell repertoires in COVID-19 (dated by TCRdb to about 2020). Regarding the study in general: The collaborator samples originated in the United States, Italy and Spain and spanned the acute and convalescent phases of COVID-19. The material from the prospective study consisted of cDNA or gDNA derived from T cells, B-cell-depleted T cells, or PBMCs. The samples were drawn from the first 160 participants of the ongoing ImmuneRACE study and from 1,254 subjects provided by 6 global collaborators. Deeply sampled blood TCRbeta repertoires from subjects exposed to, actively infected with, or recovered from COVID-19 were included in the dataset. The repertoires were made available in a free public database intended to serve as a resource for research on the immune response to SARS-CoV-2. Where HLA class I and class II types were available, the types were taken from metadata supplied by the sample provider, not from assay-based typing. Sample metadata almost always included a de-identified subject ID, COVID-19 status, age in years and sex. Results and caveats for the whole study, not just this receptor: Clinical and demographic metadata were provided uncurated, with the amount varying by source and participant.

The material sequenced was peripheral blood. The receptor was derived from a man between 40 and 49 years old with active or convalescent COVID-19. The chain was built from TRBV12-3 or TRBV12-4 and TRBJ1-2, and possibly TRBD1, on 6 matching bases. The CDR3 corresponds to CASRRTANYGYTF. The DNA is as follows: TGTGCCAGCAGACGGACAGCTAACTATGGCTACACCTTC.